The 29 T cell receptor beta chains in this list originate from one sample, sequenced in a study of patients and donors after allogeneic stem cell transplantation. TCRdb called the RT-PCR reads again in MiXCR, with one record for every CDR3 protein. The sample carries more than 850,000 distinct CDR3 sequences, approximately 19% recorded once. What was sequenced was blood, either unsorted or a sorted T cell fraction (not recorded which). All receptors come from a human donor who was either an allogeneic HSCT recipient or a stem cell or donor lymphocyte infusion donor (not recorded which). It is not recorded whose cells these are; they may come from a transplant donor.

In this sample, this clonotype turned up a few times. V usage is TRBV6-7 and J usage is TRBJ1-5; 9 positions agree with TRBD1. TRBV6-7 is given ORF status, its function remaining uncertain. The CDR3 totals 15 residues. Trimming took 6 bases from V and 0 from J; bases not matched to a gene: 3. The CDR3 sequence is CASRDRGHSNQPQHF. The CDR3 nucleotides read TGTGCCAGCAGGGACAGGGGCCATAGCAATCAGCCCCAGCATTTT.

This CDR3 reads CAISESTPGRRETQYF. CDR3 bases: TGTGCCATCAGTGAGTCGACTCCCGGGAGGAGGGAGACCCAGTACTTC. The chain couples TRBV10-3 to TRBJ2-5; TRBD2 aligns across 7 bases. Germline-derived CDR1 and CDR2 are ENHRY and SYGVKD. The CDR3 has 16 amino acids. With 0 bases clipped from V and 5 bases from J, the junction kept 9 bases outside the gene matches.

The genes are TRBV11-2 and TRBJ2-5; D might be TRBD1 or TRBD2, each matching 5 bases. The V end was cut by 4 bases, the J end by 1 base, with 13 bases between. Germline lookup yields CDR1 SGHAT and CDR2 FQNNGV. This CDR3 has 15 residues. The CDR3 region is CASSSIRGRQETQYF. DNA of the CDR3: TGTGCCAGCAGCTCAATCCGGGGCCGCCAAGAGACCCAGTACTTC.

This clonotype turned up a few times. The V gene is TRBV4-3, the J gene TRBJ2-3; no reliable D call. Germline lookup yields CDR1 LGHNA and CDR2 YSLEER. Trimming pared 2 bases from V and 1 base from J, leaving 22 bases between. This CDR3 is 19 amino acids long. The chain's CDR3 is CASSQKIPSGFSGTDTQYF. CDR3 coding DNA: TGCGCCAGCAGCCAAAAAATTCCCTCGGGCTTTTCGGGCACAGATACGCAGTATTTT.

This clonotype occurred many times. The chain employs TRBV12-3 or TRBV12-4 and TRBJ2-1; D not resolved. V dropped 5 bases and J dropped 7 bases, with 15 bases sitting between them. The CDR3 length is 14 residues. CDR3 nucleotides: TGTGCCAGCAGTCCGCGATCCCAGCTTAATGAGCAGTTCTTC. Amino acid sequence: CASSPRSQLNEQFF.

This clonotype occurred a few times. J is TRBJ2-1 and V is TRBV20-1, with D tentatively TRBD1 (5 bases). Germline V CDR1 and CDR2: DFQATT, SNEGSKA (reference sequence). V shed 3 bases and J shed 3 bases, with 15 bases lying between them. The CDR3 runs to 15 residues. The CDR3 nucleotides read TGCAGTGCTAGCCCACCAGGGCTCGACTACAATGAGCAGTTCTTC. Encoded protein: CSASPPGLDYNEQFF.

The sample holds a few counts of this clonotype. The chain carries TRBV11-2 and TRBJ2-1, with 8 bases fitting TRBD2. Germline CDR1 is SGHAT and CDR2 is FQNNGV. The ends lost 5 bases at V and 1 base at J; junction bases unmatched: 10. This CDR3 contains 17 residues. CDR3: CASSTTSGRGSYNEQFF. The CDR3, as DNA: TGTGCCAGCAGCACCACTAGCGGCCGTGGTTCCTACAATGAGCAGTTCTTC.

The J gene is TRBJ1-2, the V gene TRBV5-4; 8 bases are a match to TRBD1. Per germline, CDR1 SGHNT and CDR2 YYREEE (reference sequence). V lost 0 bases to trimming and J lost 8 bases; unmatched junction nucleotides: 6. The CDR3 contains 14 residues. The DNA of the CDR3 is TGTGCCAGCAGCTTGGTCGGACAGGGAGTGGGCTACACCTTC. Amino acid sequence: CASSLVGQGVGYTF.

This clonotype was picked up one time. The CDR3 loop reads CASSVGGGPTDTQYF. The CDR3 nucleotides read TGTGCCAGCAGCGTAGGCGGGGGCCCCACAGATACGCAGTATTTT. The rearrangement uses TRBV9 and TRBJ2-3, with D possibly TRBD2 on 7 matching bases. V was trimmed by 0 bases and J by 2 bases, leaving 10 bases between them. Germline V lookup: CDR1 SGDLS, CDR2 YYNGEE. The CDR3 covers 15 residues.

This chain connects TRBV19 to TRBJ1-1; no firm D call. CDR3 length: 14 residues. Trimming stripped 6 bases from V and 3 bases from J, with 14 bases between. Germline CDR1 is LNHDA and CDR2 is SQIVND (reference sequence). The CDR3 coding sequence is TGTGCCAGTAGATTAGGCCGCGGGTACACTGAAGCTTTCTTT. Translation gives CASRLGRGYTEAFF.

A few counts support this clonotype. The V gene is TRBV9, the J gene TRBJ2-3, with 12 bases matching TRBD2. The length of the CDR3 is 17 residues. Germline V CDR1 and CDR2: SGDLS, YYNGEE. Losses at the gene ends were 0 bases for V and 1 base for J; bases not matched to a gene: 3. In DNA form, the CDR3 reads TGTGCCAGCAGCGTAGGTCCTAGCGGGGGGGGCACAGATACGCAGTATTTT. Its translation: CASSVGPSGGGTDTQYF. Full variable domain (remainder filled in from reference TRBV9 and TRBJ2-3): DSGVTQTPKHLITATGQRVTLRCSPRSGDLSVYWYQQSLDQGLQFLIQYYNGEERAKGNILERFSAQQFPDLHSELNLSSLELGDSALYFCASSVGPSGGGTDTQYFGPGTRLTVL.

This clonotype came up a few times. The chain couples TRBV3-1 to TRBJ1-6, with D possibly TRBD1 on 5 matching bases. The CDR3 covers 14 residues. V gave up 9 bases and J gave up 10 bases, with 19 bases separating them. Germline V CDR1 and CDR2: LGHDT, YNNKEL (reference sequence). The CDR3 protein is CASWRGRLGSPLHF. The CDR3 DNA follows: TGTGCCAGTTGGAGGGGTCGCTTAGGATCACCCCTCCACTTT.

The chain couples TRBV20-1 to TRBJ2-5; D is possibly TRBD2 (6 bases). Trimming took off 4 bases at V and 2 bases at J, with 17 bases between the two ends. CDR3 length: 15 residues. CDR1 DFQATT and CDR2 SNEGSKA come from the germline V gene (reference sequence). This CDR3 is CSATGLDYDQETQYF. Here the CDR3 DNA reads TGCAGTGCTACCGGACTGGACTACGATCAAGAGACCCAGTACTTC.

This clonotype was found a few times. The chain joins TRBV6-1 to TRBJ2-7; TRBD2 agrees at 7 bases. The length of the CDR3 is 16 residues. Per germline, CDR1 MNHNS and CDR2 SASEGT. The V segment lost 5 bases and the J segment 3 bases; nucleotides outside the gene matches: 13. The CDR3 DNA reads TGTGCCAGCAGTCCGGTAACTGGACTAGGGAACTACGAGCAGTACTTC. Residues: CASSPVTGLGNYEQYF.

The CDR3 nucleotides read TGCGCCAGCAGCCAAGGGGCGGGGGGGATCTACGAGCAGTACTTC. Its protein product is CASSQGAGGIYEQYF. The gene calls are TRBV4-3 and TRBJ2-7, with 9 bases identical to TRBD2. Trimming cost V 1 base and J 3 bases; bases outside gene matches: 4. The CDR3 loop spans 15 amino acids. CDR1 and CDR2 from the germline V gene are LGHNA and YSLEER.

This clonotype was seen a handful of times. The chain combines TRBV20-1 with TRBJ1-2, with 9 positions matching TRBD1. The CDR3 sequence is 13 residues long. The germline CDR1 and CDR2 sequences are DFQATT and SNEGSKA (reference sequence). The V segment lost 6 bases and the J segment 4 bases; nucleotides outside the gene matches: 6. The CDR3 DNA sequence: TGCAGTGCCACGGACAGGGGTTCCTATGGCTACACCTTC. Its translation is CSATDRGSYGYTF.

This chain's CDR3 is CASSQYLQGARNEQFF. The CDR3 coding sequence is TGCGCCAGCAGCCAATATTTACAGGGGGCGCGTAATGAGCAGTTCTTC. The V call is TRBV4-1, the J call TRBJ2-1; 9 nucleotides line up with TRBD1. The CDR3 has 16 residues. V lost 2 bases, J lost 7 bases, and 9 bases stayed unmatched. In germline, CDR1 is MGHRA, CDR2 YSYEKL.

This clonotype appeared a few times. This chain joins TRBV6-6 and TRBJ2-7, with D tentatively TRBD1 (6 bases). The V gene's germline CDR1 is MNHNY and CDR2 SVGAGI (reference sequence). Trimming cost V 6 bases and J 7 bases, with 10 bases left between them. The CDR3 extends over 11 amino acids. In nucleotides, the CDR3 is TGTGCCAGCAGCCGACAGGAAGAGCAGTACTTC. It codes for CASSRQEEQYF.

This clonotype was counted ten times or more. The V and J genes are TRBV12-3 or TRBV12-4 and TRBJ2-1; D perhaps matches TRBD1 (6 bases). This CDR3 has 15 amino acids. Trimming removed 3 bases at V and 6 bases at J, with 15 bases between. CDR3 DNA sequence: TGTGCCAGCAGTTTGGGACACCCGGCCTTCAATGAGCAGTTCTTC. It is translated as CASSLGHPAFNEQFF.

This clonotype was seen a few times. This chain joins TRBV10-3 and TRBJ2-4, with D perhaps matching TRBD1 (5 bases). This CDR3 has 16 residues. Germline CDR1 reads ENHRY; CDR2 reads SYGVKD. The V and J ends lost 6 bases and 0 bases respectively, with 15 bases between them. CDR3 protein: CAISPGRVGAKNIQYF. DNA of the CDR3: TGTGCCATCAGCCCGGGCAGGGTCGGAGCCAAAAACATTCAGTACTTC.

This chain connects TRBV5-6 to TRBJ2-2; either TRBD1 or TRBD2 may fit D (6 bases each). The germline gives CDR1 SGHDT, CDR2 YYEEEE. The CDR3 consists of 20 residues. V was shortened by 1 base and J by 2 bases, with 24 bases between the two germline ends. The DNA for the CDR3 is TGTGCCAGCAGCTTGTTTCTGGGGGGCGGAGACCCCTCTAACACCGGGGAGCTGTTTTTT. It specifies CASSLFLGGGDPSNTGELFF. Drawing the rest from reference TRBV5-6 and TRBJ2-2, the complete variable domain is DAGVTQSPTHLIKTRGQQVTLRCSPKSGHDTVSWYQQALGQGPQFIFQYYEEEERQRGNFPDRFSGHQFPNYSSELNVNALLLGDSALYLCASSLFLGGGDPSNTGELFFGEGSRLTVL.

The chain is built from TRBV2 and TRBJ1-5; D is possibly TRBD1 (6 bases). Germline V gene sequence: CDR1 SNHLY, CDR2 FYNNEI. The length of the CDR3 is 16 residues. Trimming took 0 bases from V and 9 from J, leaving 18 bases between them. The CDR3 reads CASSEALGGIPWPQHF. CDR3 coding DNA: TGTGCCAGCAGTGAAGCGCTAGGGGGAATTCCTTGGCCCCAGCATTTT.

J is TRBJ2-3 and V is TRBV7-9, with 12 bases matching TRBD1. This CDR3 contains 16 residues. J was trimmed by 3 bases and V by 8 bases; bases with no gene match: 9. Germline V gene lookup returns CDR1 SEHNR and CDR2 FQNEAQ (reference sequence). The CDR3 coding sequence is TGTGCCAGCTTAGGAGGGACAGGGGGCAGGACAGATACGCAGTATTTT. Translating it yields CASLGGTGGRTDTQYF.

This clonotype was seen more than once but under ten times. The rearrangement links TRBV27 to TRBJ2-5; 10 bases match TRBD1. CDR3 length equals 14 residues. The V gene's germline CDR1 is MNHEY and CDR2 SMNVEV (reference sequence). V shed 4 bases, J shed 4 bases, and the junction held 3 bases outside the gene matches. The CDR3 reads CASSSGTGVETQYF. CDR3 sequence (DNA): TGTGCCAGCAGTTCAGGGACAGGGGTAGAGACCCAGTACTTC.

This clonotype appeared many times. V gene TRBV12-3 or TRBV12-4 combines with J gene TRBJ2-7; 9 bases agree with TRBD2. Unmatched junction bases numbered 9, after V lost 5 bases and J lost 4 bases. CDR3 length: 15 amino acids. CDR3 sequence reads: CASSASGTISYEQYF. The CDR3 DNA reads as TGTGCCAGCAGTGCTAGCGGGACCATATCGTACGAGCAGTACTTC.

This clonotype has just a few counts. This chain joins TRBV7-2 and TRBJ2-5; 8 nucleotides align to TRBD1. V trimming: 0 bases; J trimming: 9 bases; junction bases outside the gene matches: 3. Per the germline V gene, CDR1 is SGHTA and CDR2 is FQGNSA. This CDR3 region has 13 residues. The CDR3 bases are TGTGCCAGCAGCTTAGCACAGGGGGTGGCCCAGTACTTC. Protein product: CASSLAQGVAQYF. Full variable domain (remainder filled in from reference TRBV7-2 and TRBJ2-5): GAGVSQSPSNKVTEKGKDVELRCDPISGHTALYWYRQSLGQGLEFLIYFQGNSAPDKSGLPSDRFSAERTGGSVSTLTIQRTQQEDSAVYLCASSLAQGVAQYFGPGTRLLVL.

In this sample, this clonotype turned up a few times. The J gene is TRBJ2-1, the V gene TRBV5-1; the D gene is possibly TRBD1 (6 bases). V was pared by 0 bases and J by 2 bases, with 12 bases between. The germline CDR1 and CDR2 sequences are SGHRS and YFSETQ. The length of the CDR3 is 16 residues. The CDR3, as DNA: TGCGCCAGCAGCTTGGAAGGGGGAGCGGCCTACAATGAGCAGTTCTTC. Residues: CASSLEGGAAYNEQFF.

This clonotype appeared a few times. This sequence joins TRBV6-5 and TRBJ1-3; D remains unclear. Per the germline V gene, CDR1 is MNHEY and CDR2 is SVGAGI. The CDR3 is 18 residues long. With 0 bases removed from V and 1 base from J, the gap between germline ends came to 16 bases. The chain's CDR3 is CASSYSGSPISSGNTIYF. CDR3 bases: TGTGCCAGCAGTTACTCGGGCAGCCCTATCTCTTCTGGAAACACCATATATTTT.

The sample holds a few counts of this clonotype. CDR3 nucleotide sequence: TGTGCCAGCAGTTACTGGGAGGAGCAGTACTTC. It yields the protein CASSYWEEQYF. The gene calls are TRBV6-2 or TRBV6-3 and TRBJ2-7, with D possibly being TRBD2 (5 bases). This CDR3 is 11 amino acids long. Trimming stripped 1 base from V and 7 bases from J, with 5 bases between. From germline, CDR1 is MNHEY and CDR2 SVGEGT.